This T cell receptor (beta chain) was found in a study of control samples from healthy donors and cancer patients. Method: immunoSEQ multiplex PCR; TCRdb's copy keeps in-frame clones and lacks some. The sample lists more than 80,000 clones; more than 80% were seen once. The CDR3 spans 17 residues. Germline-derived CDR1 and CDR2 are SQVTM and ANQGSEA. Trimming removed 6 bases at V and 2 bases at J, with 23 bases between. This receptor was taken from a man between 18 and 35 years old in good health. What was sequenced was blood. The chain couples TRBV29-1 to TRBJ2-1, with D perhaps given as TRBD1 or TRBD2 (6 bases each). This chain's CDR3 is CSVGGRTPPLPYNEQFF. The CDR3, as DNA: TGCAGCGTCGGGGGCCGGACTCCCCCTTTGCCCTACAATGAGCAGTTCTTC.